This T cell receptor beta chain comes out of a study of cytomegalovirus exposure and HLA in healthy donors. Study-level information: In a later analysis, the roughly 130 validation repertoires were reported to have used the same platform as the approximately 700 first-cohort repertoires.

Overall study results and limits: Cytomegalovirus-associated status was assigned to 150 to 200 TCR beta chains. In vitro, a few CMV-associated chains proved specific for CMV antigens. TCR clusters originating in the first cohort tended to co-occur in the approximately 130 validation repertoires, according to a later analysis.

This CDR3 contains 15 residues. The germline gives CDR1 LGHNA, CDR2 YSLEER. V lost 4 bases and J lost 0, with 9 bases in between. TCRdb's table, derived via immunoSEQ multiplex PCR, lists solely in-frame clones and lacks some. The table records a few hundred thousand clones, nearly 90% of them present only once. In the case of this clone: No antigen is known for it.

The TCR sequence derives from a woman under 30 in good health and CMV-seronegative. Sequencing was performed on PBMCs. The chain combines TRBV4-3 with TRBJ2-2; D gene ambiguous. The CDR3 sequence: CASSRRGSNTGELFF. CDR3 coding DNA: TGCGCCAGCAGCCGCCGAGGATCGAACACCGGGGAGCTGTTTTTT.